The 27 T cell receptor beta chains reported below all come from one sample, sequenced in a study of T-cell reconstitution after alpha-beta-depleted transplantation in children. The TCRbeta library was prepared with unique molecular identifiers. TCRdb analysed the PCR reads with MiXCR anew, one entry per CDR3 protein. The data contain fewer than 700,000 distinct CDR3 sequences, under 30% of them seen just once; the ten biggest clones take up over 12%. The input for sequencing was PBMCs, mostly from graft donor cells, taken 360 days after TCRalphabeta/CD19-depleted stem cell transplant. The origin of the receptors is a boy in the first two years of life who had a stem cell transplant for acute myeloid leukemia, so the T cells may come from the graft donor.

This clonotype is a singleton in its sample. This chain joins TRBV14 and TRBJ2-1; D not certain. The germline V gene has CDR1 SGHDN and CDR2 FVKESK. Trimming removed 7 bases at V and 7 bases at J, with 8 bases between. This CDR3 has 11 residues. CDR3 in amino acids: CASIIGNEQFF. In nucleotides, the CDR3 is TGTGCCAGCATCATAGGAAATGAGCAGTTCTTC.

The CDR3 is CASSPLGFPNTEAFF. The DNA of the CDR3 is TGTGCCAGCAGTCCCCTGGGCTTCCCGAACACTGAAGCTTTCTTT. The rearrangement uses TRBV28 and TRBJ1-1; D ambiguous. The germline V and J ends were trimmed by 5 bases and 1 base, with 14 bases remaining between them. This CDR3 has 15 residues. Looked up from germline, CDR1 is MDHEN and CDR2 is SYDVKM.

This clonotype was counted ten times or more. V is TRBV20-1 and J is TRBJ2-3; TRBD1 or TRBD2 may be the D gene (5 bases each). Germline V gene data show CDR1 as DFQATT and CDR2 as SNEGSKA (reference sequence). The CDR3 runs 14 residues. V gave up 1 base and J gave up 8 bases, with 16 bases separating them. The DNA for the CDR3 is TGCAGTGCTAGAGGTTCGGGACGCCAGTTTACGCAGTATTTT. Translating gives CSARGSGRQFTQYF.

This clonotype was observed a few times. This sequence joins TRBV6-1 and TRBJ2-1; TRBD2 aligns across 8 bases. V dropped 7 bases and J dropped 6; count of bases not matched to a gene: 11. The CDR3 consists of 15 residues. CDR1 is MNHNS and CDR2 is SASEGT in the germline V gene. The CDR3 spells CASKQAGLESNEQFF. The CDR3 DNA sequence: TGTGCCAGCAAACAAGCGGGACTAGAGTCCAATGAGCAGTTCTTC.

This clonotype was observed many times. CDR3 loop: CASSLDGSYNQPQHF. Written as DNA, the CDR3 is TGTGCCAGCAGTCTAGACGGGTCATATAATCAGCCCCAGCATTTT. V usage is TRBV12-3 or TRBV12-4 and J usage is TRBJ1-5; D remains ambiguous. V was clipped by 5 bases and J by 4 bases, with 15 bases between them. This CDR3 region has 15 residues.

The V gene is TRBV4-2, the J gene TRBJ2-7, with D unresolved. The V gene lost 0 bases and the J gene lost 0 bases, with 9 bases spanning the gap. The CDR3 length is 15 residues. CDR1 and CDR2 (germline): LGHNA, YNFKEQ. The CDR3 is CASSQEHGSSYEQYF. In DNA, the CDR3 is TGTGCCAGCAGCCAAGAGCACGGTAGCTCCTACGAGCAGTACTTC.

CDR3 residues: CAISEGTGANYEQYV. The CDR3 DNA is TGTGCCATCAGTGAGGGAACAGGTGCTAACTACGAGCAGTACGTC. The rearrangement uses TRBV10-3 and TRBJ2-7; possible D gene TRBD1, 5 bases. V was clipped by 2 bases and J by 3 bases, with 14 bases between them. Germline V gives CDR1 ENHRY, CDR2 SYGVKD. The CDR3 covers 15 residues.

There are a few counts of this clonotype. This chain connects TRBV20-1 to TRBJ2-3, with 14 bases matching TRBD2. The germline CDR1 and CDR2 sequences are DFQATT and SNEGSKA (reference sequence). The V and J ends lost 5 bases and 5 bases, in that order; junction bases with no gene match: 12. This CDR3 is built from 17 residues. CDR3 in DNA: TGCAGTGCTGTAGACCCCCTGACTAGCGGGGGGGGAGATACGCAGTATTTT. Translated: CSAVDPLTSGGGDTQYF.

This clonotype was detected only a few times. This chain connects TRBV15 to TRBJ2-1, with 7 nucleotides matching TRBD1. This CDR3 is 17 amino acids long. The germline CDR1 and CDR2 sequences are LNHNV and YYDKDF (reference sequence). Trimming cost V 2 bases and J 0 bases; bases outside gene matches: 7. CDR3 in amino acids: CATSRKTGPNSYNEQFF. CDR3 in DNA: TGTGCCACCAGCAGAAAGACAGGGCCCAACTCCTACAATGAGCAGTTCTTC.

This clonotype was detected many times. This chain joins TRBV7-6 and TRBJ2-5; maybe TRBD2 (5 bases). Trimming stripped 3 bases from V and 5 bases from J, with 13 bases between. There are 14 residues in the CDR3. Germline CDR1 and CDR2: SGHVS and FNYEAQ. The CDR3 sequence is CASSLEGRRETQYF. The CDR3 nucleotides are TGTGCCAGCAGCTTGGAAGGCCGGAGGGAGACCCAGTACTTC.

This clonotype occurred many times. The rearrangement links TRBV28 to TRBJ2-6, with D uncertain. This CDR3 spans 15 amino acids. The V gene's germline CDR1 is MDHEN and CDR2 SYDVKM. V lost 6 bases to trimming and J lost 0 bases, with 9 bases between them. CDR3 nucleotides: TGTGCCAGCAGGCTACTAAGCTCTGGGGCCAACGTCCTGACTTTC. It codes for CASRLLSSGANVLTF.

This clonotype occurred a few times. The chain couples TRBV29-1 to TRBJ2-5; no reliable D call. The germline V gene encodes CDR1 SQVTM and CDR2 ANQGSEA. The CDR3 runs to 13 residues. Trimming stripped 4 bases from V and 1 base from J, with 10 bases between. Here the CDR3 reads CSVAAGPQETQYF. In DNA form, the CDR3 reads TGCAGCGTTGCAGCCGGTCCCCAAGAGACCCAGTACTTC.

The V call is TRBV21-1, the J call TRBJ1-5. TRBV21-1 is listed as a pseudogene. The CDR3 is 15 residues long. The CDR3 spells CASSKEDSANQPQHF. The CDR3 region has the DNA TGTGCCAGCAGCAAAGAGGATAGCGCCAATCAGCCCCAGCATTTT.

In DNA form, the CDR3 reads TGTGCCAGCAGACCCGGGGGCACGGTTCTGACCGGGGAGCTGTTTTTT. Its protein is CASRPGGTVLTGELFF. J is TRBJ2-2 and V is TRBV7-2; D tentatively fits TRBD1 or TRBD2 (6 bases each). V lost 6 bases to trimming and J lost 5 bases, with 19 bases between them. The germline CDR1 and CDR2 sequences are SGHTA and FQGNSA. The CDR3 has 16 amino acids.

This clonotype was observed at least ten times. V usage is TRBV20-1 and J usage is TRBJ2-7; 8 bases agree with TRBD1. The CDR3 consists of 17 residues. Unmatched junction bases numbered 10, after V lost 0 bases and J lost 0 bases. CDR1 is DFQATT and CDR2 is SNEGSKA in the germline V gene (reference sequence). CDR3 nucleotides: TGCAGTGCTAGAGATGGTGGGGGGACAGGCAGCTCCTACGAGCAGTACTTC. It encodes CSARDGGGTGSSYEQYF.

The rearrangement uses TRBV24-1 and TRBJ2-3; D tentatively reads TRBD1 or TRBD2 (6 bases each). Germline CDR1 reads KGHDR; CDR2 reads SFDVKD. The V end lost 4 bases, the J end lost 3 bases, and 13 bases lay between the germline ends. The CDR3 sequence is 15 residues long. CDR3 nucleotide sequence: TGTGCCACCAGTGAGATAGGGGGGAGGACAGATACGCAGTATTTT. Protein: CATSEIGGRTDTQYF.

The CDR3 DNA reads TGCAGCGTTGAAAGACAGGGGAATGAAAAACTGTTTTTT. Encoded protein: CSVERQGNEKLFF. The gene calls are TRBV29-1 and TRBJ1-4; 8 bases align to TRBD1. Trimming cost V 2 bases and J 5 bases; bases outside gene matches: 1. The CDR3 has 13 amino acids. Per the germline V gene, CDR1 is SQVTM and CDR2 is ANQGSEA.

Ten or more counts support this clonotype. The chain carries TRBV20-1 and TRBJ1-6; 7 bases match TRBD1. The CDR3 length is 13 residues. Germline assignment: CDR1 DFQATT and CDR2 SNEGSKA (reference sequence). V dropped 6 bases and J dropped 4; count of bases not matched to a gene: 3. CDR3 sequence reads: CSAPGQYNSPLHF. The CDR3 region has the DNA TGCAGTGCGCCGGGACAGTATAATTCACCCCTCCACTTT.

The sample holds a few counts of this clonotype. The CDR3 nucleotides read TGCAGCACTACAACAGGGGGCGGTACTGAAGCTTTCTTT. It encodes CSTTTGGGTEAFF. V usage is TRBV29-1 and J usage is TRBJ1-1; 9 positions match TRBD1. The CDR3 covers 13 residues. After removal of 8 bases from V and 5 bases from J, the junction contained 9 bases not matched to a gene. CDR1 and CDR2 from the germline V gene are SQVTM and ANQGSEA.

This clonotype has ten or more counts. The CDR3: CASSLGRTGTYEQYF. For the CDR3, the DNA is TGTGCCAGCAGCTTAGGCCGAACAGGCACCTACGAGCAGTACTTC. This chain uses TRBV7-2 with TRBJ2-7, with a tentative D call TRBD1 (5 bases). This CDR3 contains 15 residues. Germline loops: CDR1 SGHTA, CDR2 FQGNSA. V was clipped by 1 base and J by 2 bases, with 12 bases between them.

The V call is TRBV15, the J call TRBJ2-7; D might be TRBD2 (7 bases). V was shortened by 1 base and J by 0 bases, with 10 bases between the two germline ends. Looked up from germline, CDR1 is LNHNV and CDR2 is YYDKDF (reference sequence). This CDR3 is 15 amino acids long. In DNA, the CDR3 is TGTGCCACCAGCAGAGGGGGGGGGGCCTCCTACGAGCAGTACGTC. Its protein is CATSRGGGASYEQYV.

The rearrangement joins TRBV6-5 to TRBJ2-2, with 8 bases matching TRBD1. Germline-derived CDR1 and CDR2 are MNHEY and SVGAGI. The CDR3 loop spans 16 amino acids. V was pared by 0 bases and J by 2 bases, with 2 bases of the junction left unmatched. The CDR3: CASSYSDRANTGELFF. The CDR3 region has the DNA TGTGCCAGCAGTTACTCGGACAGGGCTAACACCGGGGAGCTGTTTTTT.

The chain employs TRBV20-1 and TRBJ1-5, with D hard to call. CDR1 and CDR2 (germline): DFQATT, SNEGSKA (reference sequence). The V and J ends lost 0 bases and 3 bases respectively, with 12 bases between them. The CDR3 is 15 amino acids. The CDR3 DNA reads TGCAGTGCTAGAGAGTTGGGGAATAACAATCAGCCCCAGCATTTT. It translates to CSARELGNNNQPQHF.

This clonotype was seen only a few times. The chain couples TRBV30 to TRBJ2-7; TRBD2 agrees at 8 bases. J gave up 0 bases and V 4 bases, and 5 bases lay outside the gene matches. Germline V gene lookup returns CDR1 GTSNPN and CDR2 SVGIG (reference sequence). The CDR3 sequence is 14 residues long. The CDR3 spells CAWTIGGGSYEQYF. The CDR3 nucleotides read TGTGCCTGGACCATCGGGGGGGGCTCCTACGAGCAGTACTTC.

The gene calls are TRBV24-1 and TRBJ2-2, with 12 bases that match TRBD2. CDR1 and CDR2 from the germline V gene are KGHDR and SFDVKD. This CDR3 contains 17 residues. J lost 9 bases, V lost 3 bases, and 10 bases had no gene match. The CDR3 DNA sequence: TGTGCCACCAGTGATCCCCGTGCTAGCGGGGGGGCCAGGGAGCTGTTTTTT. Its protein is CATSDPRASGGARELFF.

This chain uses TRBV27 with TRBJ2-1; TRBD1 aligns across 9 bases. The CDR3 runs 15 residues. Looked up from germline, CDR1 is MNHEY and CDR2 is SMNVEV (reference sequence). V shed 0 bases and J 4 bases; nucleotides not matched to a gene: 1. The CDR3 sequence is CASSLSGQGYNEQFF. In DNA, the CDR3 is TGTGCCAGCAGTTTATCGGGACAGGGATACAATGAGCAGTTCTTC.

This clonotype was seen only once. No conserved phenylalanine or tryptophan is present at the end of the CDR3, so a read error is the likely explanation. This chain uses TRBV7-9 with TRBJ1-3; TRBD1 is a possible D gene (6 bases). In germline, CDR1 is SEHNR, CDR2 FQNEAQ (reference sequence). The CDR3 contains 16 residues. V was trimmed by 5 bases and J by 4 bases, leaving 18 bases between them. DNA of the CDR3: TGTGCCAGCAGCCACCCGGACAGAAGCGTCGGAAACACCATATATTCT. Its protein product is CASSHPDRSVGNTIYS.